This T cell receptor beta chain derives from a study of post-analysis software for immune sequencing data. On the study more broadly: Included among the disease courses, which were recorded for the cohort, were relapsing-remitting, secondary progressive and progressive-relapsing multiple sclerosis.

CDR3 size: 15 residues. J gave up 5 bases and V 1 base, and 4 bases lay outside the gene matches. Looked up from germline, CDR1 is LGHNA and CDR2 is YNFKEQ. As to this clonotype: Its antigen remains unknown.

Whole-study results and caveats: Compared with controls, patients had more of about five TRBV segments, including TRBV5-6, TRBV5-1 and TRBV20-1.

Prepared libraries of TCR beta cDNA carried unique molecular identifiers. TCRdb independently ran MiXCR on the PCR reads; one entry per CDR3 protein. The sample has about 770,000 distinct CDR3 sequences; 35% to 55% are singletons. The rearrangement uses TRBV4-2 and TRBJ2-1; 8 bases agree with TRBD1. Sequencing was carried out using blood. The TCR sequence derives from a girl under 18 with multiple sclerosis. The CDR3 DNA follows: TGTGCCAGCAGCCAAGCGGGGACAGGAGACAATGAGCAGTTCTTC. Its protein is CASSQAGTGDNEQFF.